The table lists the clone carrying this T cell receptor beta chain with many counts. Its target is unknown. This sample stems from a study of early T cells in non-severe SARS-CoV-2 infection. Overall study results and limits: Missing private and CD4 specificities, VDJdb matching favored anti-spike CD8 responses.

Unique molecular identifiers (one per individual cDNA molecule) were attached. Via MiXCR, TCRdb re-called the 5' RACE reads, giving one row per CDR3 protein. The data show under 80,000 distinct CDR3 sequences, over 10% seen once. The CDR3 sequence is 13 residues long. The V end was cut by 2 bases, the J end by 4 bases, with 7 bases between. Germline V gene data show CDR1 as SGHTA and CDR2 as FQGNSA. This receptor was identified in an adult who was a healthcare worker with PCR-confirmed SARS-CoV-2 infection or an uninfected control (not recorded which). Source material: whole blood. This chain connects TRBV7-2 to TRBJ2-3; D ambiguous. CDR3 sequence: CASSLFGADTQYF. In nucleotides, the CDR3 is TGTGCCAGCAGCTTATTCGGCGCAGATACGCAGTATTTT.